Listed here are 9 T cell receptor beta chains from one sample, sequenced in a study of identical twins. TCRdb reprocessed the 5' RACE reads via MiXCR and lists one record per CDR3 protein. In the table there are about 1.7 million distinct CDR3 sequences, about 30% of which are singletons. The sequenced sample was cord blood. The source of these receptors is a newborn girl in good health.

This clonotype was picked up a small number of times. The CDR3 bases are TGCAGCGGGTGGGAGCGGGCTGGCACAGATACGCAGTATTTT. Its translation is CSGWERAGTDTQYF. This rearrangement joins TRBV29-1 to TRBJ2-3; perhaps TRBD2 as D (6 bases). The V end was cut by 7 bases, the J end by 1 base, with 15 bases between. The germline gives CDR1 SQVTM, CDR2 ANQGSEA. CDR3 size: 14 residues.

The genes are TRBV7-2 and TRBJ2-7; 7 bases fit TRBD2. Gene TRBJ2-4 matches the end of the DNA better, so the J call may be wrong. The CDR3 is 12 amino acids. Germline CDR1 is SGHTA and CDR2 is FQGNSA. The DNA for the CDR3 is TGTGCCAGCAAAAGTGGCGGGAGCATTCAGTACTTC. It encodes CASKSGGSIQYF.

The rearrangement joins TRBV20-1 to TRBJ2-3; unclear D gene. The CDR3 is made up of 11 amino acids. Germline CDR1 and CDR2: DFQATT and SNEGSKA (reference sequence). Trimming pared 2 bases from V and 9 bases from J, leaving 9 bases between. The CDR3 nucleotides read TGCAGTGCTAGACCCTTTGAAACGCAGTATTTT. This gives the protein CSARPFETQYF.

This clonotype has a count of ten or more. The chain recombines TRBV24-1 with TRBJ1-2; unclear D gene. The CDR3 runs 12 residues. V lost 3 bases, J lost 5 bases, and 6 bases lay in between. Per germline, CDR1 KGHDR and CDR2 SFDVKD. CDR3: CATSDTRYGYTF. For the CDR3, the DNA is TGTGCCACCAGTGATACTCGTTATGGCTACACCTTC.

V is TRBV28 and J is TRBJ1-2; 8 positions match TRBD1. V gave up 2 bases and J gave up 4 bases; unmatched junction bases: 6. In germline, CDR1 is MDHEN, CDR2 SYDVKM. This CDR3 spans 15 amino acids. In nucleotides, the CDR3 is TGTGCCAGCAGTTTAGCTTCGACAGGGGCCTATGGCTACACCTTC. It translates to CASSLASTGAYGYTF.

The chain links TRBV28 to TRBJ2-1; TRBD1 aligns across 9 bases. The DNA end is more similar to TRBJ2-7, so the J call may be wrong. From germline, CDR1 is MDHEN and CDR2 SYDVKM. CDR3 length: 15 amino acids. The CDR3 sequence: CASSLTGTGIYEQYF. The DNA for the CDR3 is TGTGCCAGCAGTTTAACCGGGACAGGGATTTACGAGCAGTACTTC.

There are a few counts of this clonotype. The chain is built from TRBV20-1 and TRBJ2-1; 10 positions agree with TRBD2. V was clipped by 1 base and J by 1 base; unmatched bases: 7. Per the germline V gene, CDR1 is DFQATT and CDR2 is SNEGSKA (reference sequence). The CDR3 runs to 17 residues. The CDR3 reads CSARGPAGGRSYNEQFF. DNA of the CDR3: TGCAGTGCTAGAGGGCCAGCGGGGGGGCGGTCCTACAATGAGCAGTTCTTC.

This chain uses TRBV11-2 with TRBJ2-1, with D tentatively TRBD2 (7 bases). The end of the DNA aligns better with TRBJ2-7, so the J call may be wrong. This CDR3 has 18 amino acids. From germline, CDR1 is SGHAT and CDR2 FQNNGV. The CDR3 protein is CASIRIGGERRLYNEQYF. The CDR3 coding sequence is TGTGCCAGCATCCGAATAGGGGGGGAAAGGAGGTTATACAATGAGCAGTACTTC.

Many counts were recorded for this clonotype. The J gene is TRBJ2-5, the V gene TRBV12-3 or TRBV12-4; perhaps TRBD1 as D (6 bases). The CDR3 extends over 14 amino acids. Trimming left V 6 bases short and J 4 bases short, with 15 bases between. CDR3 DNA: TGTGCCAGCAGCCAAACCCAGGGGAGAGAGACCCAGTACTTC. Protein sequence: CASSQTQGRETQYF.